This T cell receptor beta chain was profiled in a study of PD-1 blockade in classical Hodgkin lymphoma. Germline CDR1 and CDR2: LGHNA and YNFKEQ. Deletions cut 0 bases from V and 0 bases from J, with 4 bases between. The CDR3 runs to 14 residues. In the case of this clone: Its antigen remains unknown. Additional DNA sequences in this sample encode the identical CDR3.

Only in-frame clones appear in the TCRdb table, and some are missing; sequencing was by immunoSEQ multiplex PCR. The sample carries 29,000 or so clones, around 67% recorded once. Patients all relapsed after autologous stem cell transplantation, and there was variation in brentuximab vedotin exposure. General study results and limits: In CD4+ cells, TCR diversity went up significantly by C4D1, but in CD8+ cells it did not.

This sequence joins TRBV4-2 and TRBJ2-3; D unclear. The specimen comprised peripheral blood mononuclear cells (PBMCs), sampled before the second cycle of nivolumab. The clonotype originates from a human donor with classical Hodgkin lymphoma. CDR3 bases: TGTGCCAGCAGCCAAGATCCTAGCACAGATACGCAGTATTTT. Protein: CASSQDPSTDTQYF.